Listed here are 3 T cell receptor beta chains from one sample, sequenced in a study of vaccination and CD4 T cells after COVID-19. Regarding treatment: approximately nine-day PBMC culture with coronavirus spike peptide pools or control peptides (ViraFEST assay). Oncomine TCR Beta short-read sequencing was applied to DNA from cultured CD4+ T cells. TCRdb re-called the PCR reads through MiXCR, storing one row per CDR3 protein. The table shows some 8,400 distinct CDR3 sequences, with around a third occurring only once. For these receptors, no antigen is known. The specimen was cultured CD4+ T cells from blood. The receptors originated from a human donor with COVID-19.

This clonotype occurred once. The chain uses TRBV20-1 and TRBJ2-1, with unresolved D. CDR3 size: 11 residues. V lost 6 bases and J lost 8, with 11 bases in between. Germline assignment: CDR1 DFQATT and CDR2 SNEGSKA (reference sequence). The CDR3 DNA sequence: TGCAGTGCCCAGGAACTCGATGAGCAGTTCTTC. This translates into CSAQELDEQFF.

The CDR3 is CASKGGRDTGELFF. For the CDR3, the DNA is TGTGCCAGCAAGGGCGGCAGGGACACCGGGGAGCTGTTTTTT. The chain recombines TRBV9 with TRBJ2-2, with D perhaps TRBD1 (5 bases). The germline V gene has CDR1 SGDLS and CDR2 YYNGEE. The V and J ends lost 6 bases and 3 bases respectively, with 12 bases between them. This CDR3 is 14 amino acids long. Full variable domain (missing parts from reference TRBV9 and TRBJ2-2): DSGVTQTPKHLITATGQRVTLRCSPRSGDLSVYWYQQSLDQGLQFLIQYYNGEERAKGNILERFSAQQFPDLHSELNLSSLELGDSALYFCASKGGRDTGELFFGEGSRLTVL.

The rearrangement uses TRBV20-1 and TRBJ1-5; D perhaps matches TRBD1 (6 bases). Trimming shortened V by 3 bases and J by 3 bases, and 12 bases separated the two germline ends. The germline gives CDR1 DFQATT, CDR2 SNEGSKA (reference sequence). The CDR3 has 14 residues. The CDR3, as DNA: TGCAGTGCTAGGGCGACAGGTGCCAATCAGCCCCAGCATTTT. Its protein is CSARATGANQPQHF.